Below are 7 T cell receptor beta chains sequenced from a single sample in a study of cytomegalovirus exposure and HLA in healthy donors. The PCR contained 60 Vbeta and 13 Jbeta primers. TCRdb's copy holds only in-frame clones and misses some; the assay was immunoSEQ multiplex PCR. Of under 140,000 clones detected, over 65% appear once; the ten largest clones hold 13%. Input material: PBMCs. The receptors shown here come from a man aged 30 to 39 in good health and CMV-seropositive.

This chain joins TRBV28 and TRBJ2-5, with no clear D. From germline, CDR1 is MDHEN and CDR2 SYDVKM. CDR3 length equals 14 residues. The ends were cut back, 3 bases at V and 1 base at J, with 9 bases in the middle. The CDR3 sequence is CASSFRVLQETQYF. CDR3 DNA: TGTGCCAGCAGTTTTCGGGTACTCCAAGAGACCCAGTACTTC.

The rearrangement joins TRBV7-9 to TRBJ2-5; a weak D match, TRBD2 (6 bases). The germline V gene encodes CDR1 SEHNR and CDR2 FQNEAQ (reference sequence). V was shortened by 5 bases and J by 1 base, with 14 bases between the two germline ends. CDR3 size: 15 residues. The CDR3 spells CASSGRDFLQETQYF. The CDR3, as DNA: TGTGCCAGCAGCGGCCGGGACTTCCTCCAAGAGACCCAGTACTTC.

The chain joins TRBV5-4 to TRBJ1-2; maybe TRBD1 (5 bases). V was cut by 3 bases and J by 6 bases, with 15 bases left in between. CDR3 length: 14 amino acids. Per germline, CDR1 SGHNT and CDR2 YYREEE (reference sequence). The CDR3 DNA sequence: TGTGCCAGCAGCTCACAGGACACATGGAATGGCTACACCTTC. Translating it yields CASSSQDTWNGYTF.

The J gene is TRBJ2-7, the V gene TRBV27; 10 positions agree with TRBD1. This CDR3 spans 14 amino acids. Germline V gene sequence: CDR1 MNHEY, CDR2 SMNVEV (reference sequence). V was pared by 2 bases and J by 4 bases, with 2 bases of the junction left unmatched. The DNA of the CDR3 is TGTGCCAGCAGTTTAGGGACAGGGGTTTACGAGCAGTACTTC. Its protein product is CASSLGTGVYEQYF.

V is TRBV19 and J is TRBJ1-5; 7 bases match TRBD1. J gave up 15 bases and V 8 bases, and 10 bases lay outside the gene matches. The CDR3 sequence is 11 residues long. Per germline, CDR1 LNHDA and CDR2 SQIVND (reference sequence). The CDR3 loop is CASEQGGNGHF. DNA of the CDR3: TGTGCCAGTGAACAAGGGGGCAATGGGCATTTT.

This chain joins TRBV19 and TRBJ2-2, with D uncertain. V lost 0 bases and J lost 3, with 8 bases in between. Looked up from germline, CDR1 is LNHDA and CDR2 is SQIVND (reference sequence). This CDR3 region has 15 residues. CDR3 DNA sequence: TGTGCCAGTAGTATAGAAACCCAGTACACCGGGGAGCTGTTTTTT. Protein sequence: CASSIETQYTGELFF.

In DNA form, the CDR3 reads TGTGCCAGCAGTCCAACAAAGACCGGGGAGCTGTTTTTT. Its translation: CASSPTKTGELFF. V usage is TRBV6-5 and J usage is TRBJ2-2; D not certain. CDR1 is MNHEY and CDR2 is SVGAGI in the germline V gene. The V and J ends lost 5 bases and 5 bases respectively, with 9 bases between them. The length of the CDR3 is 13 residues.